This is a list of T cell receptor beta chains from one sample in a study of cytomegalovirus exposure and HLA in healthy donors. TCRdb's copy holds only in-frame clones and misses some; the assay was immunoSEQ multiplex PCR. The sample holds some 110,000 clones, roughly 88% seen once. Material: PBMCs. The receptors derive from a young man in good health and CMV-seronegative. CDR3s include the opening cysteine and the closing phenylalanine or tryptophan. The D gene is left open where the match is weak. Size values are once, few and many counts, or a class for expanded clones, and some rows have none.

TRBJ2-1 | TRBV18 | NA | NA | TGTGCCAGCTCACGTCAAACAGGCAATGAGCAGTTCTTC | CASSRQTGNEQFF
TRBJ1-2 | TRBV5-5 | NA | TRBD1 | TGTGCCAGCAGCGAGACAGGGGTCTATGGCTACACCTTC | CASSETGVYGYTF
TRBJ2-7 | TRBV7-9 | NA | NA | TGTGCCAGCAGCTCCTCGCCTCGGGAGCAGTACTTC | CASSSSPREQYF
TRBJ1-5 | TRBV7-2 | NA | TRBD1 | TGTGCCAGCAGCTTAGGGACAGGGGGGATCGTGCCCCAGCATTTT | CASSLGTGGIVPQHF
TRBJ1-3 | TRBV19 | few | NA | TGTGCCAGTACCAAATTGGCGGCCAGGGCTGGAAACACCATATATTTT | CASTKLAARAGNTIYF
TRBJ2-5 | TRBV5-1 | NA | TRBD1 | TGCGCCAGCAGCCCGCACCAGAAGGGGGCTGGTGAGACCCAGTACTTC | CASSPHQKGAGETQYF
TRBJ1-2 | TRBV5-1 | NA | TRBD1 | TGCGCCAGCAGCTTGGTCGGGACAGGGGCGACCAACTATGGCTACACCTTC | CASSLVGTGATNYGYTF
TRBJ2-1 | TRBV7-9 | NA | NA | TGTGCCAGCAGCTTAGGAGGGGGGGCTTGGAATGAGCAGTTCTTC | CASSLGGGAWNEQFF
TRBJ1-2 | TRBV6-5 | NA | NA | TGTGCCAGCGGCCAAAACAGGGACGGCTACACCTTC | CASGQNRDGYTF
TRBJ1-2 | TRBV7-2 | few | TRBD1 | TGTGCCAGCAGCAAAGGACAGGCGGTTGACTACACCTTC | CASSKGQAVDYTF
TRBJ2-1 | TRBV5-1 | NA | TRBD2 | TGCGCCAGCCGGACTAGCGGACGAAATGAGCAGTTCTTC | CASRTSGRNEQFF
TRBJ2-7 | TRBV5-1 | NA | TRBD2 | TGCGCCAGCAGCTTGGGAAGGCTAGCGGGAGTATACGAGCAGTACTTC | CASSLGRLAGVYEQYF
TRBJ2-7 | TRBV6-5 | NA | NA | TGTGCCAGCGGTTCCACAGGGTTCCCTAACGAGCAGTACTTC | CASGSTGFPNEQYF
TRBJ2-7 | TRBV18 | NA | TRBD1 | TGTGCCAGCTCACCAGTCTTCCGGGACAGGGGGACGTACGAGCAGTACTTC | CASSPVFRDRGTYEQYF
TRBJ1-5 | TRBV27 | NA | NA | TGTGCCAGCAGTCCACAGGGATTCTCTCAGCCCCAGCATTTT | CASSPQGFSQPQHF
TRBJ2-7 | TRBV2 | NA | TRBD1 | TGTGCCAGCAGTGTAGGACAGGGAAAGCTCCACGAGCAGTACTTC | CASSVGQGKLHEQYF
TRBJ2-3 | TRBV30 | NA | TRBD1 | TGTGCCTGGACCGACGGGACAGGGAACACAGATACGCAGTATTTT | CAWTDGTGNTDTQYF
TRBJ2-7 | TRBV13 | NA | TRBD2 | TGTGCCAGCACTCTCACCCGGGAGGCGAGCTCCTACGAGCAGTACTTC | CASTLTREASSYEQYF
TRBJ2-1 | TRBV4-1 | NA | TRBD2 | TGCGCCAGCAGCCAAGCTAGCGGGCACTACAATGAGCAGTTCTTC | CASSQASGHYNEQFF
TRBJ1-4 | TRBV28 | NA | NA | TGTGCCAGCAGTTTGTTACGCCAGGGGTCTGAAAAACTGTTTTTT | CASSLLRQGSEKLFF
TRBJ1-1 | TRBV10-3 | NA | TRBD1 | TGTGCCATCAGTGAGGGACCGGGACAGGGGGATTACGGCACTGAAGCTTTCTTT | CAISEGPGQGDYGTEAFF
TRBJ1-3 | TRBV18 | NA | NA | TGTGCCAGCTCACCATCTGGACTGCCCTCTGGAAACACCATATATTTT | CASSPSGLPSGNTIYF
TRBJ2-2 | TRBV10-3 | NA | NA | TGTGCCATCAGTGAACCAGGGGCTAGCACCGGGGAGCTGTTTTTT | CAISEPGASTGELFF
TRBJ2-2 | TRBV5-1 | NA | NA | TGCGCCAGCCGAACTTCTGGGGAGCTGTTTTTT | CASRTSGELFF
TRBJ1-1 | TRBV19 | NA | NA | TGTGCCAGTAGAGCGGAGAACACTGAAGCTTTCTTT | CASRAENTEAFF
TRBJ2-7 | TRBV2 | NA | TRBD2 | TGTGCCAGCAGTGAATGGGCTAGCGGGAGTTACGAGCAGTACTTC | CASSEWASGSYEQYF
TRBJ1-1 | TRBV27 | NA | TRBD1 | TGTGCCAGCAACTTACAGGGGGCAGGCACTGAAGCTTTCTTT | CASNLQGAGTEAFF
TRBJ2-5 | TRBV7-9 | NA | NA | TGTGCCAGCAGCTTAGTGCGGGCAGAAGCGCGGGAGACCCAGTACTTC | CASSLVRAEARETQYF
TRBJ1-6 | TRBV9 | NA | NA | TGTGCCAGCAGCCCCACCGGAGCTTATTCACCCCTCCACTTT | CASSPTGAYSPLHF
TRBJ2-3 | TRBV11-2 | NA | NA | TGTGCCAGCAGCTCTCGGATTCTAGCAGATACGCAGTATTTT | CASSSRILADTQYF
TRBJ1-1 | TRBV27 | NA | TRBD1 | TGTGCCAGCAGTCCCCTGACAGGGGGAAACACTGAAGCTTTCTTT | CASSPLTGGNTEAFF
TRBJ2-2 | TRBV5-1 | NA | TRBD2 | TGCGCCAGCAGCCCCAAACTAGCGGGGGGGAACACCGGGGAGCTGTTTTTT | CASSPKLAGGNTGELFF
TRBJ2-1 | TRBV5-6 | NA | NA | TGTGCCAGCAGCTTGGCGGTCCAGGGGCTAGAGCAGTTCTTC | CASSLAVQGLEQFF
TRBJ1-5 | TRBV6-5 | NA | NA | TGTGCCAGCAGTTCAAATTCGGATCAGCCCCAGCATTTT | CASSSNSDQPQHF
TRBJ2-1 | TRBV11-3 | NA | TRBD2 | TGTGCCAGCAGCCCCATAGCGGGGGCCAATGAGCAGTTCTTC | CASSPIAGANEQFF
TRBJ2-1 | TRBV30 | once | TRBD2 | TGTGCCTGGAGTGTACTTCGGCGGGAGTCGTACAATGAGCAGTTCTTC | CAWSVLRRESYNEQFF
TRBJ1-5 | TRBV30 | NA | NA | TGTGCCTGGAGTGCCAGGGCAGGTCAGCCCCAGCATTTT | CAWSARAGQPQHF
TRBJ2-5 | TRBV5-1 | NA | NA | TGCGCCAGCAGCTTGTCGGTGGGCGGGGCCGCAAGGGAGACCCAGTACTTC | CASSLSVGGAARETQYF
TRBJ1-5 | TRBV6-1 | few | NA | TGTGCCAGCACCCGGGGCAATCAGCCCCAGCATTTT | CASTRGNQPQHF